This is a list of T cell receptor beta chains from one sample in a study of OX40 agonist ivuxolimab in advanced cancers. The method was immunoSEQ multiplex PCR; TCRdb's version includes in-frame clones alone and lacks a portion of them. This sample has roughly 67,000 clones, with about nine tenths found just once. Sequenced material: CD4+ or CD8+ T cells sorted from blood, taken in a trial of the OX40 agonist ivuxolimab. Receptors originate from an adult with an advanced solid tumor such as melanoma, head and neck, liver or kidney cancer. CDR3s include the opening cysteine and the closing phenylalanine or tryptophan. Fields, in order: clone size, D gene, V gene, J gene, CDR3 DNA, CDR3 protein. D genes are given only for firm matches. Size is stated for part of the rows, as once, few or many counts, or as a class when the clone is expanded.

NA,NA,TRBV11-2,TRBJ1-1,TGTGCCAGCAGCTTCTCCCTCGGGGGAGACACTGAAGCTTTCTTT,CASSFSLGGDTEAFF
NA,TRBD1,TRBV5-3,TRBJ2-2,TGTGCCAGAAGACTGGGGACAGAGTCTCGAGGGAACACCGGGGAGCTGTTTTTT,CARRLGTESRGNTGELFF
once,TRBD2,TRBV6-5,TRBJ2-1,TGTGCCAGCAGTTACTCCGGGGGGTCATCCTACAATGAGCAGTTCTTC,CASSYSGGSSYNEQFF
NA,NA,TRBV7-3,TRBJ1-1,TGTGCCAGCAGCTTAAATCAGGGGCTTGGTGAAGCTTTCTTT,CASSLNQGLGEAFF
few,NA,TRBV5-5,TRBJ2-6,TGTGCCAGCAGCTTGGAAGGCAGCTCTGGGGCCAACGTCCTGACTTTC,CASSLEGSSGANVLTF
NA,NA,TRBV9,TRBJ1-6,TGTGCCAGCAGCGAGAGGACATCCTCCTATAATTCACCCCTCCACTTT,CASSERTSSYNSPLHF
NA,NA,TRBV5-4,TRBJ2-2,TGTGCCAGCAGCTCTCCGGGACCGAACACCGGGGAGCTGTTTTTT,CASSSPGPNTGELFF
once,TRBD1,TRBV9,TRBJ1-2,TGTGCCAGCAGCGTAGGACAGGGGCGTGTTTATGGCTACACCTTC,CASSVGQGRVYGYTF
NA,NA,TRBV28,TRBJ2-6,TGTGCCAGCAGTTTCATATCTGGGGCCAACGTCCTGACTTTC,CASSFISGANVLTF
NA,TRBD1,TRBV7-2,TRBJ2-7,TGTGCCAGCAGCTCCACAGGGGTGGTTAACTTCGAGCAGTACTTC,CASSSTGVVNFEQYF
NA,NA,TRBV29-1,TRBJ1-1,TGCAGCGTTGAGACGGTGCAGAACACTGAAGCTTTCTTT,CSVETVQNTEAFF
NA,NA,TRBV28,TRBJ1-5,TGTGCCAGCAGTTTATCCCAGGGCTTGCGTGGCAATCAGCCCCAGCATTTT,CASSLSQGLRGNQPQHF
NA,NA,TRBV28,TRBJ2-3,TGTGCCAGCACCAAAGGGGGGCTCGTCGATACGCAGTATTTT,CASTKGGLVDTQYF
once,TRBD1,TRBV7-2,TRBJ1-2,TGTGCCAGCAGCTTAGAGGGGGCCGGCTATGGCTACACCTTC,CASSLEGAGYGYTF
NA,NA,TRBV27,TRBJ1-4,TGTGCCAGCAGTCCCTTAGGAGCTGGTGAAAAACTGTTTTTT,CASSPLGAGEKLFF
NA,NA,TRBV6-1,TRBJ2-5,TGTGCCAGCAGTGAAGCGAATCCTAGCGAACTGACTCGGACCCAGTACTTC,CASSEANPSELTRTQYF
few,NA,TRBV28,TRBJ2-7,TGTGCCAGCAGCCCACCGGGGAGCTCCTACGAGCAGTACTTC,CASSPPGSSYEQYF
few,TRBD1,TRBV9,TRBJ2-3,TGTGCCAGCAGCGTCCTACAGGGGATGGGAACAGATACGCAGTATTTT,CASSVLQGMGTDTQYF
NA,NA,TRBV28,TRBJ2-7,TGTGCCAGCAGTTTTTTTAGTTTTGATTCCGGGGCCACCAGATTATACGAGCAGTACTTC,CASSFFSFDSGATRLYEQYF
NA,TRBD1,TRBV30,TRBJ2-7,TGTGCCTGGAGGGCAGGGGGCGAATACGAGCAGTACTTC,CAWRAGGEYEQYF
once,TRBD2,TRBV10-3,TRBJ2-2,TGTGCCACGGAGGGGAGGGGAGAAGGCACCGGGGAGCTGTTTTTT,CATEGRGEGTGELFF
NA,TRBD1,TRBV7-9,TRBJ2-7,TGTGCCAGCAGCTTAGGTCAGGGGGCGGCCTACGAGCAGTACTTC,CASSLGQGAAYEQYF
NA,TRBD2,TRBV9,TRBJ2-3,TGTGCCAGCAGCGCAGGACTAGCGGGAGGGCCCCGCACAGATACGCAGTATTTT,CASSAGLAGGPRTDTQYF
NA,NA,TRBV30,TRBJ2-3,TGTGCCTGGAGACTACGCACAGATACGCAGTATTTT,CAWRLRTDTQYF
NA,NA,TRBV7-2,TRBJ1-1,TGTGCCAGCAGCCAGGTGGGGAGATCTGCTGAAGCTTTCTTT,CASSQVGRSAEAFF
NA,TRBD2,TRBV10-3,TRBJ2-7,TGTGCCATCACCCCGGGAGGGCTAGCGGGCGAGCAGTACTTC,CAITPGGLAGEQYF
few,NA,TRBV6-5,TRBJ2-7,TGTGCCACCCTGATTGGCTACGAGCAGTACTTC,CATLIGYEQYF
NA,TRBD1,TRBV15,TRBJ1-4,TGTGCCACCAGCAGATTTCCGGGACAGCGTTTTGCAACTAATGAAAAACTGTTTTTT,CATSRFPGQRFATNEKLFF
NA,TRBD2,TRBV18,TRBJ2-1,TGTGCCAGCTCACCTAGGGGACTAGAGGTTTACAATGAGCAGTTCTTC,CASSPRGLEVYNEQFF
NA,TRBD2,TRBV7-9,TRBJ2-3,TGTGCCAGCAGCTCACCGGGACTACTCCCGGGCACAGATACGCAGTATTTT,CASSSPGLLPGTDTQYF
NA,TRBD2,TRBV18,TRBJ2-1,TGTGCCAGCTCACCCTCTAGCGGGGGGACATACAATGAGCAGTTCTTC,CASSPSSGGTYNEQFF
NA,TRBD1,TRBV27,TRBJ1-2,TGTGCCAGCAGCCCGGGACAGCCAAACTATGGCTACACCTTC,CASSPGQPNYGYTF
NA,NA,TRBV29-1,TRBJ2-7,TGCAGCGTGCCGGGGGACGGTCACTACGAGCAGTACTTC,CSVPGDGHYEQYF
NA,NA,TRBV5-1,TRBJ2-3,TGCGCCAGCAGCATCACATGGGCAGATACGCAGTATTTT,CASSITWADTQYF
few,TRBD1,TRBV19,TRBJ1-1,TGTGCCAGTAGTACCGACAGGGGACCTGAAGCTTTCTTT,CASSTDRGPEAFF
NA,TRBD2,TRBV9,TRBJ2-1,TGTGCCAGCAGCCCGGGGGCTAGCGGGGGTCACAATGAGCAGTTCTTC,CASSPGASGGHNEQFF
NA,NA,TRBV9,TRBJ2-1,TGTGCCAGCAGCGTAGGACTAGTGAATGAGCAGTTCTTC,CASSVGLVNEQFF
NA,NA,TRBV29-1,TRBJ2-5,TGCAGCGTTGAAGTACCGGGTAGGATCCAGTACTTC,CSVEVPGRIQYF